The clone carrying this TCR beta chain occurred once. The sample belongs to a study of CD8+CD57+ T cells in acquired aplastic anemia. Patients picked for sequencing had shown CD8+CD57+ cell expansion detected by flow cytometry. The study profiled TCR beta VDJ and CDR3 using genomic DNA as template. Each CDR3 protein is one row after TCRdb ran MiXCR on the reads. In the table there are about 200,000 distinct CDR3 sequences, under 50% of which are singletons. This CDR3 is 12 amino acids long. Per germline, CDR1 SNHLY and CDR2 FYNNEI. The ends were cut back, 6 bases at V and 7 bases at J, with 12 bases in the middle.

The genes are TRBV2 and TRBJ2-5; unclear D gene. Material: sorted CD4+, CD8+, or CD8+CD57+ T cells (not recorded which) from PBMCs. The TCR comes from a human donor with aplastic anemia. The CDR3 region has the DNA TGTGCCAGCAGCGGAGACCTCACGACCCAGTACTTC. This codes for CASSGDLTTQYF.